This entry features one T cell receptor (beta chain) sequence. What it binds is not known. The CDR3 is made up of 15 amino acids. Trimming at V came to 5 bases and at J to 3 bases, leaving 8 bases not matched to a gene. The V gene's germline CDR1 is MNHEY and CDR2 SMNVEV (reference sequence). Addition of a universal primer site occurred through template switching, and cDNA carried unique molecular identifiers. TCRdb re-analysed the 5' RACE reads in MiXCR, keeping a single row per CDR3 protein. The sample holds 1,800,000 or so distinct CDR3 sequences, under 35% seen once. The source of the sample is a study of identical twins. Notes on the study in general: Out-of-frame beta chain sequences displayed weaker excess sharing between twins.

Sequencing was done on a sample of cord blood. The chain has TRBV27 and TRBJ2-7; 9 positions match TRBD2. This clonotype was obtained from a newborn girl in good health. CDR3 nucleotide sequence: TGTGCCAGCAGTCGATATAGCGGGAGCGACTACGAGCAGTACTTC. Translated, it gives CASSRYSGSDYEQYF.